The 11 T cell receptor beta chains reported below all come from one sample, sequenced in a study of blood T cell repertoires in COVID-19. Sequencing was performed with immunoSEQ multiplex PCR; in TCRdb, only in-frame clones are kept and a portion is missing. The data show about 99,000 clones, with about 91% seen just once and around 3.2% held by the top ten. Sequenced material: peripheral blood. These TCRs come from a human donor in a cohort sampled during active COVID-19.

The V call is TRBV5-5, the J call TRBJ1-5; weak D call: TRBD1 (5 bases). The CDR3 runs to 17 residues. Germline V gene sequence: CDR1 SGHKS, CDR2 YYEKEE (reference sequence). Between the trimmed V and J ends, which lost 4 bases and 3 bases, there was a span of 20 bases. CDR3 in amino acids: CASSPQGRAYTNQPQHF. The CDR3 DNA reads TGTGCCAGCAGCCCCCAGGGAAGGGCATATACCAATCAGCCCCAGCATTTT.

This chain connects TRBV27 to TRBJ1-6; unclear D gene. The V end was cut by 4 bases, the J end by 13 bases, with 11 bases between. The germline V gene encodes CDR1 MNHEY and CDR2 SMNVEV (reference sequence). This CDR3 has 12 amino acids. The CDR3 DNA sequence: TGTGCCAGCAGTTCGGAGGCTAGGCCCCTCCACTTT. It specifies CASSSEARPLHF.

The CDR3 DNA reads as TGTGCCAGCAGCCGGGGGACAGAGAGCTCCTACGAGCAGTACTTC. Its translation is CASSRGTESSYEQYF. The rearrangement joins TRBV7-8 to TRBJ2-7; TRBD1 might be the D (7 bases). The CDR3 length is 15 residues. CDR1 is SGHVS and CDR2 is FQNEAQ in the germline V gene. V dropped 5 bases and J dropped 0 bases, with 14 bases sitting between them.

This clone has just one count. The chain uses TRBV5-1 and TRBJ2-5, with TRBD2 identical over 8 bases. After removal of 4 bases from V and 5 bases from J, the junction contained 7 bases not matched to a gene. The CDR3 has 14 residues. Germline assignment: CDR1 SGHRS and CDR2 YFSETQ. This CDR3 reads CASSLRSSGETQYF. CDR3 DNA: TGCGCCAGCAGCCTCCGGTCTAGCGGGGAGACCCAGTACTTC.

This rearrangement joins TRBV5-1 to TRBJ2-3, with TRBD1 identical over 9 bases. V shed 3 bases, J shed 2 bases, and the junction held 4 bases outside the gene matches. Germline V lookup: CDR1 SGHRS, CDR2 YFSETQ. The CDR3 spans 15 residues. The CDR3 coding sequence is TGCGCCAGCAGCTGGGGGACAGGGTACACAGATACGCAGTATTTT. It translates to CASSWGTGYTDTQYF.

The chain recombines TRBV7-9 with TRBJ2-7, with 13 bases identical to TRBD2. CDR1 SEHNR and CDR2 FQNEAQ come from the germline V gene (reference sequence). J was trimmed by 3 bases and V by 5 bases; bases with no gene match: 7. The CDR3 is 16 residues long. CDR3 residues: CASSPGTSGTYYEQYF. The CDR3 DNA is TGTGCCAGCAGCCCCGGGACTAGCGGGACCTACTACGAGCAGTACTTC.

This clone was seen a handful of times. The chain couples TRBV5-6 to TRBJ1-2; no definite D call. The CDR3 spans 13 residues. V was shortened by 1 base and J by 5 bases, with 9 bases between the two germline ends. The germline V gene has CDR1 SGHDT and CDR2 YYEEEE. The CDR3 region is CASSLSRRYGYTF. The DNA of the CDR3 is TGTGCCAGCAGCTTGTCCAGAAGATATGGCTACACCTTC. Based on the CDR3 plus reference TRBV5-6 and TRBJ1-2, the full variable domain is DAGVTQSPTHLIKTRGQQVTLRCSPKSGHDTVSWYQQALGQGPQFIFQYYEEEERQRGNFPDRFSGHQFPNYSSELNVNALLLGDSALYLCASSLSRRYGYTFGSGTRLTVV.

The V call is TRBV11-2, the J call TRBJ2-7; 12 positions match TRBD1. The V segment lost 4 bases and the J segment 6 bases; nucleotides outside the gene matches: 10. The CDR3 covers 16 residues. CDR1 and CDR2 from the germline V gene are SGHAT and FQNNGV. CDR3 sequence: CASSSPGQGARGEQYF. DNA of the CDR3: TGTGCCAGCAGCTCCCCGGGACAGGGGGCGCGGGGCGAGCAGTACTTC.

V gene TRBV18 combines with J gene TRBJ2-1, with 8 bases matching TRBD2. CDR3 length equals 14 residues. In germline, CDR1 is KGHSH, CDR2 LQKENI. V lost 3 bases to trimming and J lost 5 bases; unmatched junction nucleotides: 3. In DNA form, the CDR3 reads TGTGCCAGCTCACCCCAGCGGGGGAACAATGAGCAGTTCTTC. This codes for CASSPQRGNNEQFF.

This clone was picked up one time. The rearrangement joins TRBV2 to TRBJ2-3; the D gene is possibly TRBD2 (5 bases). The ends were cut back, 7 bases at V and 1 base at J, with 12 bases in the middle. CDR1 SNHLY and CDR2 FYNNEI come from the germline V gene. CDR3 size: 14 residues. The CDR3 spells CASTEKEGTDTQYF. In DNA form, the CDR3 reads TGTGCCAGCACGGAAAAGGAGGGCACAGATACGCAGTATTTT.

In this sample, this clone turned up once. The chain is built from TRBV9 and TRBJ2-1; the match to TRBD1 covers 12 bases. The CDR3 totals 14 residues. Trimming cost V 4 bases and J 9 bases; bases outside gene matches: 5. The germline gives CDR1 SGDLS, CDR2 YYNGEE. The CDR3 coding sequence is TGTGCCAGCAGCATCGGGACAGGGGGCAGTGAGCAGTTCTTC. It specifies CASSIGTGGSEQFF.